These 10 T cell receptor beta chains came from one sample sequenced in a study of blood T cell repertoires in COVID-19. Using immunoSEQ multiplex PCR, the repertoire was profiled, and TCRdb retains in-frame clones only, with some absent. The table includes around 5,500 clones, 75% to 90% detected once. Sample: peripheral blood. These receptors were obtained from a man aged 55-75 years with acute or convalescent COVID-19.

This chain links TRBV28 with TRBJ1-2; 7 bases match TRBD1. Germline V CDR1 and CDR2: MDHEN, SYDVKM. The CDR3 totals 11 residues. With V trimmed by 5 bases and J by 13 bases, 7 bases remained unmatched. CDR3 coding DNA: TGTGCCAGCAGTCCGGGACAGAAAGTCACCTTC. It codes for CASSPGQKVTF.

The CDR3 DNA sequence: TGTGCCAGCAGTTCATCCACCGGGGAGCTGTTTTTT. Its translation: CASSSSTGELFF. The chain links TRBV28 to TRBJ2-2; no clear D gene. This CDR3 has 12 residues. The germline V gene encodes CDR1 MDHEN and CDR2 SYDVKM. V was shortened by 4 bases and J by 4 bases, with 4 bases between the two germline ends.

The chain is built from TRBV2 and TRBJ2-3; 7 nucleotides line up with TRBD2. The germline CDR1 and CDR2 sequences are SNHLY and FYNNEI. This CDR3 is 15 amino acids long. Losses at the gene ends were 3 bases for V and 1 base for J; bases not matched to a gene: 4. CDR3 protein: CASSDGLAGTDTQYF. As DNA, the CDR3 is TGTGCCAGCAGTGACGGGCTAGCGGGCACAGATACGCAGTATTTT.

This chain joins TRBV4-2 and TRBJ2-1; TRBD2 matches at 8 bases. Germline V gene lookup returns CDR1 LGHNA and CDR2 YNFKEQ. The CDR3 has 18 amino acids. V lost 0 bases, J lost 0 bases, and 7 bases stayed unmatched. CDR3 in amino acids: CASSQDSTSVNSYNEQFF. The CDR3 nucleotides are TGTGCCAGCAGCCAAGATTCGACTAGCGTAAACTCCTACAATGAGCAGTTCTTC.

The chain carries TRBV5-5 and TRBJ1-6, with D perhaps matching TRBD1 (6 bases). Germline V gene sequence: CDR1 SGHKS, CDR2 YYEKEE (reference sequence). CDR3 length: 19 amino acids. Trimming removed 0 bases from V and 0 bases from J, with 16 bases in between. The CDR3: CASSLVAGVHSSYNSPLHF. CDR3 DNA sequence: TGTGCCAGCAGCTTGGTGGCAGGGGTCCATAGCTCCTATAATTCACCCCTCCACTTT.

The chain employs TRBV12-3 or TRBV12-4 and TRBJ2-3; the match to TRBD1 covers 8 bases. The CDR3 has 12 residues. The CDR3 region has the DNA TGTGCGACAGGGGACTTCACAGATACGCAGTATTTT. The encoded protein is CATGDFTDTQYF.

This clone was picked up a small number of times. The V gene is TRBV4-2, the J gene TRBJ2-5; 8 bases are a match to TRBD1. The CDR3 is made up of 16 amino acids. Trimming took 4 bases from V and 0 from J; bases not matched to a gene: 7. Germline V gives CDR1 LGHNA, CDR2 YNFKEQ. The CDR3 protein is CASSLSGTGNQETQYF. CDR3 nucleotides: TGTGCCAGCAGCCTTTCTGGGACAGGAAACCAAGAGACCCAGTACTTC.

The V gene is TRBV5-6, the J gene TRBJ1-1, with 10 bases fitting TRBD1. Germline V lookup: CDR1 SGHDT, CDR2 YYEEEE. Unmatched junction bases numbered 7, after V lost 2 bases and J lost 3 bases. There are 16 residues in the CDR3. The chain's CDR3 is CASSLPTGGADTEAFF. The CDR3 coding sequence is TGTGCCAGCAGCTTACCGACAGGGGGCGCCGACACTGAAGCTTTCTTT. The variable domain in full, completed from reference TRBV5-6 and TRBJ1-1, reads DAGVTQSPTHLIKTRGQQVTLRCSPKSGHDTVSWYQQALGQGPQFIFQYYEEEERQRGNFPDRFSGHQFPNYSSELNVNALLLGDSALYLCASSLPTGGADTEAFFGQGTRLTVV.

In this sample, this clone turned up once. The V and J genes are TRBV5-1 and TRBJ2-6; D call uncertain. The ends were cut back, 4 bases at V and 2 bases at J, with 10 bases in the middle. Germline CDR1 reads SGHRS; CDR2 reads YFSETQ. The CDR3 is 15 residues long. CDR3 residues: CASSTVEPGANVLTF. In nucleotides, the CDR3 is TGCGCCAGCAGCACAGTAGAGCCTGGGGCCAACGTCCTGACTTTC.

This clone was counted only a few times. The chain joins TRBV19 to TRBJ1-2; 8 bases agree with TRBD1. CDR3 length equals 15 residues. CDR1 and CDR2 (germline): LNHDA, SQIVND (reference sequence). V was pared by 5 bases and J by 4 bases, with 9 bases of the junction left unmatched. The DNA for the CDR3 is TGTGCCAGTAGTCCCCGGGACAGGCCTGGCTATGGCTACACCTTC. Protein product: CASSPRDRPGYGYTF.